The text below deals with one T cell receptor (beta chain). The antigen is unknown. These data come from a study of PD-1 blockade in classical Hodgkin lymphoma. Study-wide results and caveats: Newly diagnosed patients reportedly trailed healthy donors in baseline TCR diversity.

Assay used: immunoSEQ multiplex PCR; TCRdb lists only in-frame clones, some missing. The sample includes approximately 60,000 clones, around 88% of them seen just once. All the patients suffered relapse after autologous stem cell transplantation, and brentuximab vedotin exposure differed. Trimming stripped 1 base from V and 7 bases from J, with 5 bases between. The germline gives CDR1 MNHEY, CDR2 SMNVEV (reference sequence). There are 12 residues in the CDR3. The specimen comprised peripheral blood mononuclear cells (PBMCs), sampled at baseline. This TCR derives from a human donor with classical Hodgkin lymphoma. The V gene is TRBV27, the J gene TRBJ2-1, with D uncertain. The CDR3 DNA is TGTGCCAGCAGTTTATACGGTAATGAGCAGTTCTTC. It specifies CASSLYGNEQFF.